This T cell receptor (beta chain) comes out of a study of regulatory T cells in long-lasting Graves disease. The time point was: persistent/refractory GD, antithyroid drugs over 5 years with positive TRAb. Extracted RNA from PBMCs served as the source of the TCR library. According to the study, TCR beta libraries were built with iRepertoire HTBI primers and CDR3-region Arm-PCR. TCRdb re-derived calls from the multiplex PCR reads in MiXCR, one entry per CDR3 protein. In the table there are about 470,000 distinct CDR3 sequences, around 21% of which are singletons. This clonotype was detected many times. Trimming removed 7 bases from V and 6 bases from J, with 18 bases in between. The CDR3 is made up of 14 amino acids.

The clonotype comes from a female donor with Graves disease. The sequencing here drew on peripheral blood mononuclear cells (PBMCs), taken when the disease was refractory, from a patient treated with antithyroid drugs. The chain couples TRBV12-3 or TRBV12-4 to TRBJ1-1; D remains ambiguous. This CDR3 reads CASTPTDFVAEAFF. The CDR3 DNA reads TGTGCCAGCACCCCAACCGACTTCGTTGCTGAAGCTTTCTTT.